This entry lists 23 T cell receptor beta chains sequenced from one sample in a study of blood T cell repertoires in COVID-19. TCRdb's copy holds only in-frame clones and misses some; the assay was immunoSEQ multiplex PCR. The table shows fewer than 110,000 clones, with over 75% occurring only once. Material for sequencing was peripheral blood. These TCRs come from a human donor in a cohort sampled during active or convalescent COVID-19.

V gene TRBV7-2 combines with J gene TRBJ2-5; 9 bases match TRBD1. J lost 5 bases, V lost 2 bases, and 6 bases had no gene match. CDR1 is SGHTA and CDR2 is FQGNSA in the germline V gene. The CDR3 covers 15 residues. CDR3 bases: TGTGCCAGCAGCTTATACAGGGGGCGCAAGGAGACCCAGTACTTC. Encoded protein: CASSLYRGRKETQYF.

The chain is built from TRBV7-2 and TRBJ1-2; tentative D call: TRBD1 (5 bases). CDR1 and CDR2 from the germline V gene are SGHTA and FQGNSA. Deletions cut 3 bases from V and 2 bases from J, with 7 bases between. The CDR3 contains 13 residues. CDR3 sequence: CASSFPGNYGYTF. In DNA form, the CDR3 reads TGTGCCAGCAGCTTCCCAGGGAACTATGGCTACACCTTC. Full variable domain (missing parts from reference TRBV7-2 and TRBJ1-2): GAGVSQSPSNKVTEKGKDVELRCDPISGHTALYWYRQSLGQGLEFLIYFQGNSAPDKSGLPSDRFSAERTGGSVSTLTIQRTQQEDSAVYLCASSFPGNYGYTFGSGTRLTVV.

The CDR3 region is CATRGGLNYGYTF. CDR3 nucleotides: TGTGCCACCAGAGGCGGGTTAAACTATGGCTACACCTTC. The rearrangement links TRBV27 to TRBJ1-2; D not certain. Germline assignment: CDR1 MNHEY and CDR2 SMNVEV (reference sequence). Trimming removed 10 bases at V and 2 bases at J, with 14 bases between. The CDR3 covers 13 residues.

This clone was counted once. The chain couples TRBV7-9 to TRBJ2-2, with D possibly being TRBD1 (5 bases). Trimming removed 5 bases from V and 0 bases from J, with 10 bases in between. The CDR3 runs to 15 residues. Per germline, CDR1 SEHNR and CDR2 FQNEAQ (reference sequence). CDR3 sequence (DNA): TGTGCCAGCAGCACCAGACAGACGAACACCGGGGAGCTGTTTTTT. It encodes CASSTRQTNTGELFF.

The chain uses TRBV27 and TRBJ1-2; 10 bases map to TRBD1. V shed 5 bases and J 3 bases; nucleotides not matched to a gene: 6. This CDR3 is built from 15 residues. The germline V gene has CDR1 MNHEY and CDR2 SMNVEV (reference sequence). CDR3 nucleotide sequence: TGTGCCAGCAGTATAGGGACAGGGGAGGACTATGGCTACACCTTC. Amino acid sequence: CASSIGTGEDYGYTF.

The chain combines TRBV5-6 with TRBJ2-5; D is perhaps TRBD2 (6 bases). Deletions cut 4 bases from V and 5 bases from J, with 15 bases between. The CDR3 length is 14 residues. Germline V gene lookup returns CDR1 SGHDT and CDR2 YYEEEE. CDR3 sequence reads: CASSQGLLRETQYF. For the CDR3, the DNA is TGTGCCAGCAGCCAGGGACTTTTAAGGGAGACCCAGTACTTC.

The CDR3 loop is CASSLQVLNQPQHF. The CDR3 DNA is TGTGCCAGCAGTTTACAGGTCCTCAATCAGCCCCAGCATTTT. V usage is TRBV28 and J usage is TRBJ1-5; D is unclear. Trimming left V 2 bases short and J 3 bases short, with 8 bases between. The CDR3 covers 14 residues. CDR1 and CDR2 from the germline V gene are MDHEN and SYDVKM.

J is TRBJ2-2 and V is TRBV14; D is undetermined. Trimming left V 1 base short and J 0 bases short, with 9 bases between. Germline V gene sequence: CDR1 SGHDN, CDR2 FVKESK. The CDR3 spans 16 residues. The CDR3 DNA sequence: TGTGCCAGCAGCCAAGGACTCTTCGCGAACACCGGGGAGCTGTTTTTT. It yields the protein CASSQGLFANTGELFF.

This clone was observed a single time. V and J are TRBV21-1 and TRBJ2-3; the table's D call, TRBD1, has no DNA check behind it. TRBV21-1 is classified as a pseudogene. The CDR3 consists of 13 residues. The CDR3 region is CASSNQGIDTQYF. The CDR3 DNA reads TGTGCCAGCAGCAATCAGGGTATAGATACGCAGTATTTT.

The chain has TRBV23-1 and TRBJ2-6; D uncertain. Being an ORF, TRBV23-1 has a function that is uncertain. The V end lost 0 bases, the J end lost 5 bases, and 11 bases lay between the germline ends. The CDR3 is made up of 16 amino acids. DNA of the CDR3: TGCGCCAGCAGTCAATCGTGGGCGCCGCGGGCCAACGTCCTGACTTTC. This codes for CASSQSWAPRANVLTF.

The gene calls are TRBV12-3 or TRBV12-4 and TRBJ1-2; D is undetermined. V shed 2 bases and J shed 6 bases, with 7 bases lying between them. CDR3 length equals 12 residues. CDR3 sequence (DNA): TGTGCCAGCAGTTTATTACCGGATGGCTACACCTTC. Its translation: CASSLLPDGYTF.

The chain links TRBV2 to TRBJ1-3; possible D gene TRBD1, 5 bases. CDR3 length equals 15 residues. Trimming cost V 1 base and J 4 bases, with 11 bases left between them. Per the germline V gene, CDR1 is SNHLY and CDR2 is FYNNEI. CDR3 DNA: TGTGCCAGCAGTGAAGGGGGCTCAAAAGGAAACACCATATATTTT. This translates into CASSEGGSKGNTIYF. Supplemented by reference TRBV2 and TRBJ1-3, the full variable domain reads EPEVTQTPSHQVTQMGQEVILRCVPISNHLYFYWYRQILGQKVEFLVSFYNNEISEKSEIFDDQFSVERPDGSNFTLKIRSTKLEDSAMYFCASSEGGSKGNTIYFGEGSWLTVV.

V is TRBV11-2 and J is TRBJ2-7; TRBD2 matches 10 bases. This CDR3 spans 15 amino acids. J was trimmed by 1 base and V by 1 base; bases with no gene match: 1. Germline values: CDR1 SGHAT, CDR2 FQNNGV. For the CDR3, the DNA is TGTGCCAGCAGCTTAGTACTAGCGGGGTCCTACGAGCAGTACTTC. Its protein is CASSLVLAGSYEQYF.

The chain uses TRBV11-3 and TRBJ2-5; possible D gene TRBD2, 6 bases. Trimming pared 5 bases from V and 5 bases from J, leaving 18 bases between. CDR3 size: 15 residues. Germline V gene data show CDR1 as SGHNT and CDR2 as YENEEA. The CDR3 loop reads CASSHTSAGWETQYF. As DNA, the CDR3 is TGTGCCAGCAGCCATACCAGTGCGGGGTGGGAGACCCAGTACTTC.

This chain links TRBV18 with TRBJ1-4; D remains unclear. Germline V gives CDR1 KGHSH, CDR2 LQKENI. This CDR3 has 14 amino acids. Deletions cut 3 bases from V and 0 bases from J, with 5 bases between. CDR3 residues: CASSPRSTNEKLFF. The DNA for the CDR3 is TGTGCCAGCTCACCCAGGTCAACTAATGAAAAACTGTTTTTT.

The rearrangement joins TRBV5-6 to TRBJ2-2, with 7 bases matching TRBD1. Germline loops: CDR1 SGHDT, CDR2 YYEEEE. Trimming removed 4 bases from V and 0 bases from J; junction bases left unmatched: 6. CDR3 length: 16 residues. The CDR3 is CASSAWDRPNTGELFF. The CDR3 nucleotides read TGTGCCAGCAGCGCCTGGGACAGACCGAACACCGGGGAGCTGTTTTTT.

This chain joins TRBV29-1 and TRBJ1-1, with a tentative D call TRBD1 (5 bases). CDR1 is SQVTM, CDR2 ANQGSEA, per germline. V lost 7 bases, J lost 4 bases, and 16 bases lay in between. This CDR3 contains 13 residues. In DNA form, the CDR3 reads TGCAGCGCGGGTGGGGTTAGGGGCACTGAAGCTTTCTTT. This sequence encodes CSAGGVRGTEAFF.

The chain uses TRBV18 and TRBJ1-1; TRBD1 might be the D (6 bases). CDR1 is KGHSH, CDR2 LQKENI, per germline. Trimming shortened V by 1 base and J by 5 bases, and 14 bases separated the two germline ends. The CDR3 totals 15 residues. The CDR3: CASSPRSDSRTEAFF. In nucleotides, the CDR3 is TGTGCCAGCTCACCACGGTCGGACAGTAGAACTGAAGCTTTCTTT.

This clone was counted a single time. The CDR3 DNA reads TGTGCCAGCAGTGGCGAGGACAGGGGATTTGAGCAGTACTTC. Translating gives CASSGEDRGFEQYF. The chain has TRBV28 and TRBJ2-7; 9 bases are shared with TRBD1. Trimming at V came to 5 bases and at J to 7 bases, leaving 9 bases not matched to a gene. Germline values: CDR1 MDHEN, CDR2 SYDVKM. The CDR3 spans 14 residues.

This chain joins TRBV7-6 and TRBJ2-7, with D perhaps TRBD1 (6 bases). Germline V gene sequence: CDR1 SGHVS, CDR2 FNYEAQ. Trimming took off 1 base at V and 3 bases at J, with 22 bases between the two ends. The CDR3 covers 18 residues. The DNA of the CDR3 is TGTGCCAGCAGCTTAGGGGTAGGGGGAACCCTGACGGGCTACGAGCAGTACTTC. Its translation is CASSLGVGGTLTGYEQYF.

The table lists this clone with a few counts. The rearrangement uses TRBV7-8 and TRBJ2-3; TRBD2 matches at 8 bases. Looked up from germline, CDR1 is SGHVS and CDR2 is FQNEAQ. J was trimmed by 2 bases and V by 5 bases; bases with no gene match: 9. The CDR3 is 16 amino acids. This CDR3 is CASSAQTGGFTDTQYF. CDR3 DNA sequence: TGTGCCAGCAGCGCGCAGACGGGGGGGTTCACAGATACGCAGTATTTT. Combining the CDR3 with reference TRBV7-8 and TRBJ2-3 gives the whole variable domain GAGVSQSPRYKVAKRGQDVALRCDPISGHVSLFWYQQALGQGPEFLTYFQNEAQLDKSGLPSDRFFAERPEGSVSTLKIQRTQQEDSAVYLCASSAQTGGFTDTQYFGPGTRLTVL.

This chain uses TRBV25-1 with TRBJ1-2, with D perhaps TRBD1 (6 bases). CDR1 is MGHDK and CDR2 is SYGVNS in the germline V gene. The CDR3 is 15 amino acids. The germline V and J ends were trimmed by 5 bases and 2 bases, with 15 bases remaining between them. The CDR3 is CASSRSGGLNYGYTF. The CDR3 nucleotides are TGTGCCAGCAGTCGAAGCGGGGGGCTAAACTATGGCTACACCTTC.

The CDR3 DNA reads as TGTGCCAGCAGTTCCCCTGGACAGGGGGCGCGGAATGAGCAGTTCTTC. Protein: CASSSPGQGARNEQFF. The chain combines TRBV28 with TRBJ2-1; TRBD1 aligns across 11 bases. The CDR3 runs to 16 residues. The germline CDR1 and CDR2 sequences are MDHEN and SYDVKM. With V trimmed by 4 bases and J by 7 bases, 9 bases remained unmatched.